This T cell receptor beta chain emerged from a study of cytomegalovirus exposure and HLA in healthy donors. The CDR3 length is 13 residues. Trimming took off 1 base at V and 3 bases at J, with 6 bases between the two ends. Per the germline V gene, CDR1 is SGHVS and CDR2 is FNYEAQ. Findings and limits, study-wide: It was assumed in the presence/absence analyses that sequencing depth was roughly uniform across donors.

Note on this clone: The target antigen is unknown.

Use of 60 Vbeta and 13 Jbeta primers characterized the PCR. Libraries were prepared by immunoSEQ multiplex PCR; TCRdb keeps only in-frame clonotypes and omits some of them. The table shows fewer than 90,000 clones, with about three quarters occurring only once. The material sequenced was PBMCs. The chain combines TRBV7-6 with TRBJ2-5; the D is unclear. The sequence derives from a man aged 25-40 years in good health and CMV-seropositive. The CDR3 DNA reads TGTGCCAGCAGCTTAGAAGTAGAAGAGACCCAGTACTTC. This gives the protein CASSLEVEETQYF.